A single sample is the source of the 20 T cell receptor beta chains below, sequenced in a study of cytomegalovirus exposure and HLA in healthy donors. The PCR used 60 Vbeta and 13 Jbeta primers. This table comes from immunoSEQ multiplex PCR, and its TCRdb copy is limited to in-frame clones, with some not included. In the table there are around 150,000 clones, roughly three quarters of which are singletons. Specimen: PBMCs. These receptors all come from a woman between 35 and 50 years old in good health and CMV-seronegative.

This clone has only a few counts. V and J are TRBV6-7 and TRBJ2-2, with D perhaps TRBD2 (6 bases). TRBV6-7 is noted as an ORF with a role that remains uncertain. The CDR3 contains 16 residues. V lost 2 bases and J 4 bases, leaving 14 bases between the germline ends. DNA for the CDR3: TGTGCCAGCAGTTACATCCCCGAGACTAGCACCGGGGAGCTGTTTTTT. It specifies CASSYIPETSTGELFF.

CDR3: CASGAGGDQGNYGYTF. In nucleotides, the CDR3 is TGTGCCAGCGGCGCTGGGGGCGATCAGGGTAACTATGGCTACACCTTC. The chain combines TRBV28 with TRBJ1-2; D may be TRBD1 (6 bases). The CDR3 covers 16 residues. V shed 8 bases and J shed 1 base, with 20 bases lying between them. Germline V gives CDR1 MDHEN, CDR2 SYDVKM.

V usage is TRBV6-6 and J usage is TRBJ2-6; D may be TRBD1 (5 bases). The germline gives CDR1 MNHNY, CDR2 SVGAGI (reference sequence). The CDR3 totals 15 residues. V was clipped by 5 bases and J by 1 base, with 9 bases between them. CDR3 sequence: CASSLRQSGANVLTF. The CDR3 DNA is TGTGCCAGCAGTCTGAGACAGTCTGGGGCCAACGTCCTGACTTTC.

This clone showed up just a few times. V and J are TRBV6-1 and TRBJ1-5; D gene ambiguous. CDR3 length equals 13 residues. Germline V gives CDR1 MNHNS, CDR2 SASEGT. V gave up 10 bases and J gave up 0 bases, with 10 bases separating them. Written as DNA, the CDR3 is TGTGCCACCTTAATTTCTAGCAATCAGCCCCAGCATTTT. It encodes CATLISSNQPQHF.

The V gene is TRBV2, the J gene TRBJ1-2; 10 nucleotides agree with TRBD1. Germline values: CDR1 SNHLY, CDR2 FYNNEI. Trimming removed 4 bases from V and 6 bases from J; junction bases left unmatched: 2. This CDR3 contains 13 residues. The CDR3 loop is CASSAGTGDGYTF. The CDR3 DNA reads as TGTGCCAGCAGTGCCGGGACAGGGGATGGCTACACCTTC.

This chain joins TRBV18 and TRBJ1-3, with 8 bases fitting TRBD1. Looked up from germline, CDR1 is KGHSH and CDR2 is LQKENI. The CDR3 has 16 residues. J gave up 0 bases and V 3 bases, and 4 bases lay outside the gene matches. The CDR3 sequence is CASSPATGASGNTIYF. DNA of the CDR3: TGTGCCAGCTCACCGGCGACAGGGGCCTCTGGAAACACCATATATTTT.

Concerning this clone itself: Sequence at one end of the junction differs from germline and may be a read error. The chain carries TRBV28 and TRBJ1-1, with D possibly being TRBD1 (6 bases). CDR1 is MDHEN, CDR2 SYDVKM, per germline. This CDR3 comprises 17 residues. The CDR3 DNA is TGTGCCAGCAGTGGGTATACGGCGAAGATTCGGGACACCGAAGCTTTCTTT. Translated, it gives CASSGYTAKIRDTEAFF.

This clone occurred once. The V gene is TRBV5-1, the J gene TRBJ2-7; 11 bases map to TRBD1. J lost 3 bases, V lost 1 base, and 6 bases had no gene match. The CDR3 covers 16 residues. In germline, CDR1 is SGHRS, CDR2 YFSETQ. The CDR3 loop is CASSLFEGTGGYEQYF. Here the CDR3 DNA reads TGCGCCAGCAGCTTGTTTGAGGGGACAGGGGGCTACGAGCAGTACTTC.

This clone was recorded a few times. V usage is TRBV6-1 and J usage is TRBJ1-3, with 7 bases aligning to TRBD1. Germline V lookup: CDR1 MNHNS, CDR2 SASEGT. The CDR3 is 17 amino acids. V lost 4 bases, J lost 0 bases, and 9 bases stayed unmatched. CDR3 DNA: TGTGCCAGCAGTGGGGACAGTCGAGGCTTCTCTGGAAACACCATATATTTT. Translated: CASSGDSRGFSGNTIYF.

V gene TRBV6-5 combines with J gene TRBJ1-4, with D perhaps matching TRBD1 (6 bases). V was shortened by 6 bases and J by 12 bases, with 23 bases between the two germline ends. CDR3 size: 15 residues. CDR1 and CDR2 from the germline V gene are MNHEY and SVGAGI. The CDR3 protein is CASSLGQITGTQLFF. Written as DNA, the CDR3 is TGTGCCAGCAGCTTGGGCCAAATCACGGGGACACAACTGTTTTTT.

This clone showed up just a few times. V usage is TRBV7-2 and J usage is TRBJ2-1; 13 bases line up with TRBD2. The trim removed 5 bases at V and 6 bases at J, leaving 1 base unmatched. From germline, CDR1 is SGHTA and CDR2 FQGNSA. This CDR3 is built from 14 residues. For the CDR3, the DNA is TGTGCCAGCAGCCGGACTAGCGGGAGCAATGAGCAGTTCTTC. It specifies CASSRTSGSNEQFF.

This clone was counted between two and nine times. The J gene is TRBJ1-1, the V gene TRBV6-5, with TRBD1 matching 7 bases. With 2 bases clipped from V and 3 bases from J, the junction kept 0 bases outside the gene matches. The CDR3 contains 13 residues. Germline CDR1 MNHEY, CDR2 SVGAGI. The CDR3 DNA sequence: TGTGCCAGCAGTTACACAGGGGACACTGAAGCTTTCTTT. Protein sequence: CASSYTGDTEAFF.

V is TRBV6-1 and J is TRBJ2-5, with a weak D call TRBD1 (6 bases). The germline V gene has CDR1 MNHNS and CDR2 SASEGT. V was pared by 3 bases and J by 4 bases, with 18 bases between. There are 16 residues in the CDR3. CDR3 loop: CASSDNQGSGGETQYF. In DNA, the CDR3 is TGTGCCAGCAGTGATAATCAGGGGTCCGGAGGAGAGACCCAGTACTTC.

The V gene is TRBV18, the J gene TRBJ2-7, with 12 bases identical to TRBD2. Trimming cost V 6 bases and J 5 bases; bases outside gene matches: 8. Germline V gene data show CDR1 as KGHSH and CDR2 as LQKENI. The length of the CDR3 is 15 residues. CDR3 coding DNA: TGTGCCAGCTCCCCGCCGGGACTAGCGGGCCACGAGCAGTACTTC. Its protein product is CASSPPGLAGHEQYF.

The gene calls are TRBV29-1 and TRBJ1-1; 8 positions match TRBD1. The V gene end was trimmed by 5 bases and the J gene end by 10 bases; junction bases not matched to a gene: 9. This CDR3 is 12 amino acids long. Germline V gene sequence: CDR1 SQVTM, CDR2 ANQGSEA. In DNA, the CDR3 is TGCAGCGTTTTGAGACAGGGGTGGGGAGCTTTCTTT. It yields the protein CSVLRQGWGAFF. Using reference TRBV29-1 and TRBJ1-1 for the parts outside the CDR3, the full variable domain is SAVISQKPSRDICQRGTSLTIQCQVDSQVTMMFWYRQQPGQSLTLIATANQGSEATYESGFVIDKFPISRPNLTFSTLTVSNMSPEDSSIYLCSVLRQGWGAFFGQGTRLTVV.

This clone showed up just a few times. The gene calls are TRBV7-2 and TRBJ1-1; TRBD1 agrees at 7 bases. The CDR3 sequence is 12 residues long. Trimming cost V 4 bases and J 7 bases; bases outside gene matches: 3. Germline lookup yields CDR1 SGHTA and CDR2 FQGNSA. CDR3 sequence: CASSSDRVEAFF. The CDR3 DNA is TGTGCCAGCAGCTCCGACAGGGTTGAAGCTTTCTTT.

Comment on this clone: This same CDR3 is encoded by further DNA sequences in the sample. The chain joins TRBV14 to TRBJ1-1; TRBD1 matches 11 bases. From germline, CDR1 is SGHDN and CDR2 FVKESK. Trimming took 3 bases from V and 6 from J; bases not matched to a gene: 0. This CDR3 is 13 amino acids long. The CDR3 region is CASSQGQGAEAFF. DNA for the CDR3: TGTGCCAGCAGCCAGGGACAGGGGGCTGAAGCTTTCTTT. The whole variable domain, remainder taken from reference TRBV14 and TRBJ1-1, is EAGVTQFPSHSVIEKGQTVTLRCDPISGHDNLYWYRRVMGKEIKFLLHFVKESKQDESGMPNNRFLAERTGGTYSTLKVQPAELEDSGVYFCASSQGQGAEAFFGQGTRLTVV.

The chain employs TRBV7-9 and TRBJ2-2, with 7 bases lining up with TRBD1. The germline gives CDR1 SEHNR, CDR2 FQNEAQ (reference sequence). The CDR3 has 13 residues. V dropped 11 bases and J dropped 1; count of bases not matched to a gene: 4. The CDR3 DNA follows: TGTGCCGCCGGACAGGAGAACACCGGGGAGCTGTTTTTT. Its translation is CAAGQENTGELFF. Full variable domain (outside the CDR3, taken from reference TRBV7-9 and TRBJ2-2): DTGVSQNPRHKITKRGQNVTFRCDPISEHNRLYWYRQTLGQGPEFLTYFQNEAQLEKSRLLSDRFSAERPKGSFSTLEIQRTEQGDSAMYLCAAGQENTGELFFGEGSRLTVL.

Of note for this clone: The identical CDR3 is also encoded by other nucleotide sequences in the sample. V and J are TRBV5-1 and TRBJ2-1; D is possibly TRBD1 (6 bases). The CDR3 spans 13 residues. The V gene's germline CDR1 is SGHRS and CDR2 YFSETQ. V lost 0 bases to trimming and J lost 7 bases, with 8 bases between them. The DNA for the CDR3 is TGCGCCAGCAGCTTGGGACAGGCTAATGAGCAGTTCTTC. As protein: CASSLGQANEQFF.

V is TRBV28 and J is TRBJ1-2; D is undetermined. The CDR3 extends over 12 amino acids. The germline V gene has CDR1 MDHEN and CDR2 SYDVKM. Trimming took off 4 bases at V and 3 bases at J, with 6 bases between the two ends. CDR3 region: CASSYGYYGYTF. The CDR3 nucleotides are TGTGCCAGCAGTTACGGGTACTATGGCTACACCTTC.